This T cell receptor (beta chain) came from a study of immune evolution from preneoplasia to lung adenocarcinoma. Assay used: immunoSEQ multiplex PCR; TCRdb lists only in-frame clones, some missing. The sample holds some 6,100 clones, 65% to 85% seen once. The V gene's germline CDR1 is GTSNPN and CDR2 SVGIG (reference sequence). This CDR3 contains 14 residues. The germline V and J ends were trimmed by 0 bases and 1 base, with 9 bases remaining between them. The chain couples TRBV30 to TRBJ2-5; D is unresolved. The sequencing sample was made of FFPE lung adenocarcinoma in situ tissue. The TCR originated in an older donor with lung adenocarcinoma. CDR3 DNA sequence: TGTGCCTGGAGTGTAGGGCAGCCCCAAGAGACCCAGTACTTC. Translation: CAWSVGQPQETQYF.